This is a list of T cell receptor beta chains from one sample in a study of PD-1 blockade in classical Hodgkin lymphoma. TCRdb's table, derived via immunoSEQ multiplex PCR, lists solely in-frame clones and lacks some. The sample consists of around 91,000 clones, about nine tenths of them appearing once. Sequencing used peripheral blood mononuclear cells (PBMCs), obtained at baseline. The receptors were sampled from a human donor with classical Hodgkin lymphoma. CDR3s include the opening cysteine and the closing phenylalanine or tryptophan. Each record gives: J gene, V gene, CDR3 protein.

j_call: TRBJ1-1; v_call: TRBV15; cdr3_aa: CATSRGGTGGTEAFF
j_call: TRBJ2-2; v_call: TRBV25-1; cdr3_aa: CASSEFGENTGELFF
j_call: TRBJ1-1; v_call: TRBV7-9; cdr3_aa: CASSPRGTGAMNTEAFF
j_call: TRBJ2-1; v_call: TRBV5-1; cdr3_aa: CASSAEGWGTYNEQFF
j_call: TRBJ2-5; v_call: TRBV7-9; cdr3_aa: CASSPGLAGGPEETQYF
j_call: TRBJ2-2; v_call: TRBV5-4; cdr3_aa: CASSLTGGGAGELFF
j_call: TRBJ1-1; v_call: TRBV7-9; cdr3_aa: CASSSSLSGTGGLKAFF
j_call: TRBJ2-1; v_call: TRBV5-1; cdr3_aa: CASSGTGFNEQFF
j_call: TRBJ1-1; v_call: TRBV7-7; cdr3_aa: CASSLSDGTEAFF
j_call: TRBJ2-1; v_call: TRBV7-2; cdr3_aa: CASTTLAGGPNEQFF
j_call: TRBJ2-7; v_call: TRBV7-6; cdr3_aa: CASSFEPGQWDEQYF
j_call: TRBJ1-1; v_call: TRBV19; cdr3_aa: CASSPLGGGTEAFF
j_call: TRBJ2-7; v_call: TRBV27; cdr3_aa: CASSLMGNEQYF
j_call: TRBJ2-1; v_call: TRBV7-4; cdr3_aa: CASSSLGLQNYNEQFF
j_call: TRBJ1-1; v_call: TRBV6-5; cdr3_aa: CASSPPGGANTEAFF
j_call: TRBJ2-7; v_call: TRBV10-3; cdr3_aa: CAISEEDSGGLSYEQYF
j_call: TRBJ1-2; v_call: TRBV5-1; cdr3_aa: CASSLDILPVYGYTF
j_call: TRBJ1-2; v_call: TRBV28; cdr3_aa: CASTEGVGYTF
j_call: TRBJ1-4; v_call: TRBV18; cdr3_aa: CASSRDRNEKLFF
j_call: TRBJ2-2; v_call: TRBV27; cdr3_aa: CASGSTGELFF
j_call: TRBJ1-3; v_call: TRBV29-1; cdr3_aa: CSVEVQGDSGNTIYF
j_call: TRBJ2-1; v_call: TRBV19; cdr3_aa: CASSPSGAVLGNEQFF
j_call: TRBJ2-5; v_call: TRBV2; cdr3_aa: CASSDWVTGTGQETQYF
j_call: TRBJ2-2; v_call: TRBV7-9; cdr3_aa: CASSPWDFNTGELFF
j_call: TRBJ2-1; v_call: TRBV29-1; cdr3_aa: CSVDWGNNEQFF
j_call: TRBJ1-1; v_call: TRBV11-2; cdr3_aa: CASSLAGGRGTEAFF
j_call: TRBJ2-1; v_call: TRBV7-6; cdr3_aa: CASSSQLNNEQFF
j_call: TRBJ1-4; v_call: TRBV6-6; cdr3_aa: CASKQTGVKGEKLFF
j_call: TRBJ2-3; v_call: TRBV6-5; cdr3_aa: CASSWGGGTDTQYF
j_call: TRBJ2-2; v_call: TRBV5-1; cdr3_aa: CASSSTGLRTGELFF
j_call: TRBJ2-1; v_call: TRBV20-1; cdr3_aa: CSAHSNNEQFF
j_call: TRBJ2-1; v_call: TRBV5-1; cdr3_aa: CASSVSHEQFF
j_call: TRBJ1-3; v_call: TRBV6-5; cdr3_aa: CASSYHSGYSGNTIYF
j_call: TRBJ2-7; v_call: TRBV7-9; cdr3_aa: CASSSPRLESSYEQYF
j_call: TRBJ2-5; v_call: TRBV5-4; cdr3_aa: CASSSPGQQETQYF
j_call: TRBJ2-1; v_call: TRBV6-1; cdr3_aa: CASSEDGYNEQFF
j_call: TRBJ1-1; v_call: TRBV5-6; cdr3_aa: CASSLGLGRTKAFF
j_call: TRBJ2-5; v_call: TRBV10-3; cdr3_aa: CAISEGTSRGETQYF
j_call: TRBJ2-1; v_call: TRBV15; cdr3_aa: CATSRGALAGDLEQFF
j_call: TRBJ2-1; v_call: TRBV13; cdr3_aa: CASSLEASGRENEQFF
j_call: TRBJ2-2; v_call: TRBV18; cdr3_aa: CASSPKWADNTGELFF
j_call: TRBJ1-2; v_call: TRBV10-2; cdr3_aa: CASSDQNLYGYTF
j_call: TRBJ1-2; v_call: TRBV6-5; cdr3_aa: CASSYSRIYGYTF
j_call: TRBJ2-7; v_call: TRBV4-1; cdr3_aa: CASSLKQGYEQYF
j_call: TRBJ2-7; v_call: TRBV7-8; cdr3_aa: CASSWSGGAGEQYF
j_call: TRBJ1-1; v_call: TRBV6-1; cdr3_aa: CASSEDLGGGQGSGGEAFF
j_call: TRBJ1-3; v_call: TRBV13; cdr3_aa: CASALRRGSGNTIYF
j_call: TRBJ1-2; v_call: TRBV19; cdr3_aa: CASSNWDREGYTF
j_call: TRBJ2-1; v_call: TRBV29-1; cdr3_aa: CSVEAGGLADNEQFF
j_call: TRBJ1-5; v_call: TRBV7-2; cdr3_aa: CASSSSPSRPQHF
j_call: TRBJ2-5; v_call: TRBV18; cdr3_aa: CASSPSAGGSSETQYF
j_call: TRBJ1-2; v_call: TRBV27; cdr3_aa: CASSLQAGRYGYTF
j_call: TRBJ1-2; v_call: TRBV11-3; cdr3_aa: CASSLVLSGEIHGYTF
j_call: TRBJ2-5; v_call: TRBV25-1; cdr3_aa: CASSPRGTDQETQYF
j_call: TRBJ1-1; v_call: TRBV19; cdr3_aa: CASSMGLPPEAFF
j_call: TRBJ1-2; v_call: TRBV29-1; cdr3_aa: CSVSTSGGYTF